This entry features one TCR beta chain sequence. These data come from a study of blood T cell repertoires in COVID-19. TCRdb's table, derived via immunoSEQ multiplex PCR, lists solely in-frame clones and lacks some. The data contain under 300,000 clones, 80% to 90% of them seen just once; the ten biggest clones take up under 3%. Germline V gene sequence: CDR1 SGHRS, CDR2 YFSETQ. V was trimmed by 0 bases and J by 4 bases, leaving 11 bases between them. The CDR3 totals 14 residues. The material sequenced was PBMCs or T cells enriched from blood (not recorded which). The receptor comes from a woman under 30 who had recovered from COVID-19. The rearrangement links TRBV5-1 to TRBJ2-7, with D possibly matching TRBD1 (6 bases). This CDR3 is CASSLDRVKYEQYF. The CDR3, as DNA: TGCGCCAGCAGCTTGGACAGGGTAAAGTACGAGCAGTACTTC.